What follows are 28 T cell receptor beta chains derived from one specimen sequenced in a study of T cells in Graves' hyperthyroidism and ophthalmopathy. Researchers took RNA transcripts and amplified the TCR beta CDR3 regions from them. The TCR CDR3 first-round RT-PCR relied on the HTBI primer set. TCRdb ran MiXCR on the multiplex PCR reads and lists one entry per CDR3 protein. The sample lists a few hundred thousand distinct CDR3 sequences, 46% occurring once. Sequencing was carried out using peripheral blood or thyroid tissue (not recorded which). Receptors originate from an adult woman with Graves' disease, either hyperthyroidism or ophthalmopathy (not recorded which).

This clonotype has a handful of counts. This may arise from a read error, as a much more abundant clone is one base away. This chain connects TRBV20-1 to TRBJ2-5; 10 bases are shared with TRBD1. This CDR3 is built from 12 residues. Germline-derived CDR1 and CDR2 are DFQATT and SNEGSKA (reference sequence). The CDR3 DNA follows: TGCAGTGCAGGGGACAGGGGAGAGGCCCAGTACTTC. Its protein product is CSAGDRGEAQYF.

The rearrangement joins TRBV20-1 to TRBJ1-5; weak D call: TRBD1 (6 bases). Per the germline V gene, CDR1 is DFQATT and CDR2 is SNEGSKA (reference sequence). V lost 4 bases and J lost 9, with 19 bases in between. This CDR3 is built from 14 residues. The CDR3 region has the DNA TGCAGTGCTAACAGGGCCCCACTAGACGGGCCCCAGCATTTT. Protein product: CSANRAPLDGPQHF.

Note on this clonotype: This could be a read error, since a much larger clone is one nucleotide away. The J gene is TRBJ2-5, the V gene TRBV4-3; 7 nucleotides align to TRBD2. This CDR3 contains 15 residues. In germline, CDR1 is LGHNA, CDR2 YSLEER. The CDR3 loop is CAGSQDRTSWETQYF. The DNA of the CDR3 is TGCGCCGGCAGCCAAGATCGGACTAGTTGGGAGACCCAGTACTTC.

At least ten counts were recorded for this clonotype. This chain uses TRBV12-3 or TRBV12-4 with TRBJ1-2; maybe TRBD1 (6 bases). This CDR3 is 14 amino acids long. V lost 1 base and J 3 bases, leaving 9 bases between the germline ends. DNA of the CDR3: TGTGCCAGCAGTTTAGGGGGGCCTTACTATGGCTACACCTTC. Amino acids: CASSLGGPYYGYTF.

The chain has TRBV4-3 and TRBJ1-1, with D hard to call. CDR3 length equals 13 residues. The V end was cut by 6 bases, the J end by 3 bases, with 11 bases between. Germline V gene data show CDR1 as LGHNA and CDR2 as YSLEER. CDR3 in amino acids: CASSQNQYTEAFF. CDR3 nucleotide sequence: TGCGCCAGCAGTCAAAATCAGTACACTGAAGCTTTCTTT.

This clonotype has a count of ten or more. The V and J genes are TRBV7-9 and TRBJ1-3, with a possible D match to TRBD1 (6 bases). The CDR3 sequence is 14 residues long. V was pared by 6 bases and J by 4 bases, with 13 bases between. CDR1 SEHNR and CDR2 FQNEAQ come from the germline V gene (reference sequence). The CDR3 is CASSSQGGGNTIYF. The CDR3, as DNA: TGTGCCAGCAGTTCACAGGGCGGCGGAAACACCATATATTTT.

The gene calls are TRBV10-2 and TRBJ1-2, with D tentatively TRBD1 (6 bases). This CDR3 contains 14 residues. Germline loops: CDR1 WSHSY, CDR2 SAAADI. Trimming stripped 6 bases from V and 8 bases from J, with 19 bases between. CDR3 in amino acids: CASSLRDTSAGYTF. The CDR3 DNA reads TGCGCCAGCAGCCTCCGGGACACCTCCGCCGGCTACACCTTC.

V and J are TRBV29-1 and TRBJ2-7; 9 bases map to TRBD1. This CDR3 region has 16 residues. The V gene's germline CDR1 is SQVTM and CDR2 ANQGSEA. The J segment lost 7 bases and the V segment lost 4 bases, leaving 17 bases of the junction unmatched. This CDR3 is CSVGAPGQGATGEQYF. CDR3 nucleotide sequence: TGCAGCGTTGGGGCCCCGGGACAGGGAGCGACTGGGGAGCAGTACTTC.

The sample holds many counts of this clonotype. The chain employs TRBV24-1 and TRBJ1-5; no reliable D call. CDR3 length: 14 residues. CDR1 KGHDR and CDR2 SFDVKD come from the germline V gene. Deletions cut 6 bases from V and 5 bases from J, with 13 bases between. CDR3 amino acids: CATSQHPTHQPQHF. The CDR3 nucleotides are TGTGCCACCAGTCAGCATCCCACACATCAGCCCCAGCATTTT.

This clonotype was seen many times. The chain is built from TRBV7-2 and TRBJ1-4; possibly TRBD1 for D (5 bases). Germline V gene data show CDR1 as SGHTA and CDR2 as FQGNSA. Trimming took off 0 bases at V and 0 bases at J, with 17 bases between the two ends. The CDR3 length is 19 residues. The CDR3 DNA follows: TGTGCCAGCAGCTTAGCAGACAGTATCTCATCCTCAACTAATGAAAAACTGTTTTTT. Residues: CASSLADSISSSTNEKLFF.

The chain employs TRBV5-4 and TRBJ1-1, with a weak D call TRBD1 (5 bases). CDR1 is SGHNT and CDR2 is YYREEE in the germline V gene (reference sequence). The CDR3 consists of 17 residues. Trimming took 0 bases from V and 4 from J, leaving 19 bases between them. The CDR3 reads CASSLVGGKDGGTEAFF. In nucleotides, the CDR3 is TGTGCCAGCAGCTTGGTCGGCGGGAAGGATGGGGGCACTGAAGCTTTCTTT.

The V and J genes are TRBV5-1 and TRBJ1-1; 9 bases agree with TRBD1. This CDR3 contains 14 residues. Germline CDR1 is SGHRS and CDR2 is YFSETQ. After removal of 4 bases from V and 11 bases from J, the junction contained 12 bases not matched to a gene. The CDR3 DNA reads TGCGCCAGCAGCCCTTCGACAGGGGGGAATTTTGCTTTCTTT. It encodes CASSPSTGGNFAFF.

The gene calls are TRBV20-1 and TRBJ1-6; the D is unclear. The germline CDR1 and CDR2 sequences are DFQATT and SNEGSKA (reference sequence). The CDR3 runs 14 residues. CDR3 sequence: CRARGFGYNSPLHF. CDR3 DNA sequence: TGCAGGGCGCGAGGGTTTGGCTATAATTCACCCCTCCACTTT.

This clonotype was seen ten or more times. V and J are TRBV19 and TRBJ2-5; D is possibly TRBD2 (6 bases). V was cut by 5 bases and J by 5 bases, with 9 bases left in between. This CDR3 region has 12 residues. Germline V lookup: CDR1 LNHDA, CDR2 SQIVND (reference sequence). The CDR3 loop is CASSEGRETQYF. In DNA, the CDR3 is TGTGCCAGTAGTGAAGGGAGGGAGACCCAGTACTTC.

The gene calls are TRBV7-6 and TRBJ1-3, with 9 bases lining up with TRBD1. The V gene end was trimmed by 5 bases and the J gene end by 8 bases; junction bases not matched to a gene: 7. Germline V CDR1 and CDR2: SGHVS, FNYEAQ. The CDR3 sequence is 14 residues long. The CDR3 nucleotides are TGTGCCAGCAGCACAGGGGGCGCCGGGTACACCATATATTTT. It encodes CASSTGGAGYTIYF.

This chain uses TRBV20-1 with TRBJ1-5, with a possible D match to TRBD1 (5 bases). From germline, CDR1 is DFQATT and CDR2 SNEGSKA (reference sequence). This CDR3 has 14 residues. Trimming removed 0 bases from V and 6 bases from J, with 12 bases in between. The CDR3 here is CSARDREDVQPQHF. CDR3 nucleotide sequence: TGCAGTGCTAGAGACAGGGAGGATGTTCAGCCCCAGCATTTT.

The V gene is TRBV10-2, the J gene TRBJ2-7; tentative D call: TRBD2 (5 bases). V shed 3 bases and J shed 2 bases, with 11 bases lying between them. There are 14 residues in the CDR3. Germline loops: CDR1 WSHSY, CDR2 SAAADI. In DNA, the CDR3 is TGCGCCAGCAGTGACTCCGGGAAGCCCTACGAGCAGTACTTC. This sequence encodes CASSDSGKPYEQYF.

In this sample, this clonotype turned up many times. The genes are TRBV29-1 and TRBJ1-1, with a tentative D call TRBD1 (5 bases). This CDR3 contains 14 residues. Trimming cost V 7 bases and J 2 bases, with 17 bases left between them. Germline CDR1 SQVTM, CDR2 ANQGSEA. In nucleotides, the CDR3 is TGCAGCGCCGCTGGGGGGGTAAGAAACACTGAAGCTTTCTTT. As protein: CSAAGGVRNTEAFF.

This clonotype was counted between two and nine times. One base away lies a much larger clone, so this may be a sequencing read error. The V and J genes are TRBV10-3 and TRBJ2-7; D is possibly TRBD2 (5 bases). Germline V lookup: CDR1 ENHRY, CDR2 SYGVKD. The CDR3 has 10 residues. V gave up 8 bases and J gave up 3 bases, with 5 bases separating them. The CDR3 loop reads CAIGSYEQYF. The CDR3 nucleotides read TGTGCCATCGGGAGCTACGAGCAGTACTTC.

The gene calls are TRBV20-1 and TRBJ2-2; 7 nucleotides align to TRBD1. Germline V gives CDR1 DFQATT, CDR2 SNEGSKA (reference sequence). The CDR3 consists of 15 residues. Trimming cost V 5 bases and J 0 bases; bases outside gene matches: 6. In DNA, the CDR3 is TGCAGTGCTCGACAGGGAAGCGCGAACACCGGGGAGCTGTTTTTT. Its translation is CSARQGSANTGELFF.

The chain carries TRBV28 and TRBJ1-2; no clear D. The CDR3 is made up of 14 amino acids. The germline CDR1 and CDR2 sequences are MDHEN and SYDVKM. Trimming cost V 6 bases and J 5 bases, with 16 bases left between them. CDR3 nucleotides: TGTGCCAGCAGCCTGGTCCAGGCGGATTATGGCTACACCTTC. Protein sequence: CASSLVQADYGYTF.

This chain joins TRBV30 and TRBJ2-7; D not certain. V lost 3 bases and J 2 bases, leaving 8 bases between the germline ends. The CDR3 covers 12 residues. Germline CDR1 and CDR2: GTSNPN and SVGIG (reference sequence). CDR3 nucleotide sequence: TGTGCCTGGAGGCACTTCGCCTACGAGCAGTACTTC. This codes for CAWRHFAYEQYF.

The rearrangement uses TRBV20-1 and TRBJ2-7, with 9 bases fitting TRBD1. The germline V gene has CDR1 DFQATT and CDR2 SNEGSKA (reference sequence). This CDR3 is built from 12 residues. The J segment lost 5 bases and the V segment lost 5 bases, leaving 4 bases of the junction unmatched. The CDR3 is CSAWGQGDEQYF. CDR3 bases: TGCAGTGCTTGGGGACAGGGTGACGAGCAGTACTTC.

The rearrangement links TRBV29-1 to TRBJ2-5; D might be TRBD2 (7 bases). Trimming took 1 base from V and 7 from J, leaving 13 bases between them. In germline, CDR1 is SQVTM, CDR2 ANQGSEA. CDR3 length: 13 amino acids. The DNA of the CDR3 is TGCAGCGTTGAAGTTGCAGGGGAGGGGACCCAGTACTTC. Amino acids: CSVEVAGEGTQYF.

This clonotype was detected only a few times. V is TRBV20-1 and J is TRBJ2-7; 9 positions match TRBD1. Per the germline V gene, CDR1 is DFQATT and CDR2 is SNEGSKA (reference sequence). This CDR3 spans 12 amino acids. CDR3 sequence reads: CRASQGATEQYF. The CDR3 coding sequence is TGCAGAGCCTCACAGGGGGCGACCGAGCAGTACTTC.

This chain uses TRBV7-8 with TRBJ1-5, with a weak D call TRBD1 (5 bases). Deletions cut 4 bases from V and 11 bases from J, with 18 bases between. Germline CDR1 reads SGHVS; CDR2 reads FQNEAQ. The CDR3 has 14 residues. CDR3 region: CASSSVHRMETQHF. The CDR3 nucleotides are TGTGCCAGCAGCTCAGTTCACAGGATGGAGACCCAGCATTTT.

V gene TRBV5-1 combines with J gene TRBJ2-7, with TRBD2 matching over 9 bases. After removal of 4 bases from V and 1 base from J, the junction contained 9 bases not matched to a gene. The CDR3 loop spans 16 amino acids. Germline CDR1 reads SGHRS; CDR2 reads YFSETQ. CDR3 protein: CASSLWSSGRSYEQYF. For the CDR3, the DNA is TGCGCCAGCAGCCTGTGGAGTAGCGGGAGATCCTACGAGCAGTACTTC.

This clonotype occurred a few times. This chain joins TRBV5-4 and TRBJ2-5; D is ambiguous. The CDR3 runs to 14 residues. Germline-derived CDR1 and CDR2 are SGHNT and YYREEE (reference sequence). The V gene lost 0 bases and the J gene lost 6 bases, with 12 bases spanning the gap. The CDR3 protein is CASSLATRLQTQYF. Here the CDR3 DNA reads TGTGCCAGCAGCTTGGCCACAAGGCTGCAGACCCAGTACTTC.